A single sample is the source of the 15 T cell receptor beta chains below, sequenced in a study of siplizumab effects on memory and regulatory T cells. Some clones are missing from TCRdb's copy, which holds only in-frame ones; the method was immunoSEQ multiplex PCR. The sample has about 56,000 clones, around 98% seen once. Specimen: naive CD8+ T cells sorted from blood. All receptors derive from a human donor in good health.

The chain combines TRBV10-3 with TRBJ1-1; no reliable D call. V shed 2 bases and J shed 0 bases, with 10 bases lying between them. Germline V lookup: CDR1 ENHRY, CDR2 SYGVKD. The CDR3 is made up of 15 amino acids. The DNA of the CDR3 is TGTGCCATCAGTGAGAGGGAAGTCATGAACACTGAAGCTTTCTTT. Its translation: CAISEREVMNTEAFF.

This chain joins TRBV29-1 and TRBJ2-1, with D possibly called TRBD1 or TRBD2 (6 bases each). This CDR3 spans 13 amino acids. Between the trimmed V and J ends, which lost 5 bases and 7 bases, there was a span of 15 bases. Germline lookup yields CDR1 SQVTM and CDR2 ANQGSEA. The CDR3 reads CSVPQGLRNEQFF. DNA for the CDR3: TGCAGCGTTCCACAGGGACTCAGGAATGAGCAGTTCTTC.

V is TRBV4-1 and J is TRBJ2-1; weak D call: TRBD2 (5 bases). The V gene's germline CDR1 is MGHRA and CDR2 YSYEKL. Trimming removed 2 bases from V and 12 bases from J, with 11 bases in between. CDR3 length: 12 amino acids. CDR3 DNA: TGCGCCAGCAGCCAAAACCAACTAGGGCAGTTCTTC. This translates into CASSQNQLGQFF.

This CDR3 reads CASSELTGASYEQYF. The CDR3 bases are TGTGCCAGCAGTGAATTGACAGGGGCTTCCTACGAGCAGTACTTC. The gene calls are TRBV6-1 and TRBJ2-7, with 8 positions matching TRBD1. V dropped 2 bases and J dropped 1; count of bases not matched to a gene: 4. Germline CDR1 and CDR2: MNHNS and SASEGT. The CDR3 runs 15 residues.

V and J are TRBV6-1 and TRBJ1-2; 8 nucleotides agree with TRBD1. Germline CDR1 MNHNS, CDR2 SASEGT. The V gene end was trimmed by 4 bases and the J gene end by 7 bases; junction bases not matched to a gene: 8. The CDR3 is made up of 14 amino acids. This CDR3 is CASSALGQEAGYTF. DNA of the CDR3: TGTGCCAGCAGTGCCCTGGGACAGGAAGCTGGCTACACCTTC.

The CDR3 nucleotides are TGCAGCGTTGAAAGCGGGAGCACTCACGAGCAGTACTTC. As protein: CSVESGSTHEQYF. The J gene is TRBJ2-5, the V gene TRBV29-1, with 8 bases aligning to TRBD2. The J call may be incorrect, as the DNA end agrees better with TRBJ2-7. Germline values: CDR1 SQVTM, CDR2 ANQGSEA. The CDR3 is made up of 13 amino acids.

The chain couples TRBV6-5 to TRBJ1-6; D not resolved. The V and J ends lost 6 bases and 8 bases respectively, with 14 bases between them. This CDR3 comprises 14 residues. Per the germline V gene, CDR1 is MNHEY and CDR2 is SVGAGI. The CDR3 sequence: CASSPQTLYSPLHF. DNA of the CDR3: TGTGCCAGCAGCCCCCAAACCCTTTATTCACCCCTCCACTTT.

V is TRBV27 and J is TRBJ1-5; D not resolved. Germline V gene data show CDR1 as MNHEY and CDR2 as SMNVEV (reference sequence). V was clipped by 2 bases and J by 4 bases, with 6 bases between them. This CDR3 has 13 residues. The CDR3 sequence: CASSLGKNQPQHF. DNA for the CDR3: TGTGCCAGCAGTTTAGGGAAAAATCAGCCCCAGCATTTT.

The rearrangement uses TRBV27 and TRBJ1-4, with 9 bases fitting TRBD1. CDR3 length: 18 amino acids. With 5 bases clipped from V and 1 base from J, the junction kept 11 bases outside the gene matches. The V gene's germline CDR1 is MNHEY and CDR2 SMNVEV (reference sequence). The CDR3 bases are TGTGCCAGCAGTAAAAGCCCCGGACAGGGGTTAACTAATGAAAAACTGTTTTTT. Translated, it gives CASSKSPGQGLTNEKLFF.

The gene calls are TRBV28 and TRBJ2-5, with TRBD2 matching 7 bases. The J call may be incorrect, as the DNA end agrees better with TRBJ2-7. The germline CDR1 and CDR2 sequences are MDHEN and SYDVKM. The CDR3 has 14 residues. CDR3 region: CASSPREVRYEQYF. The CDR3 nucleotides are TGTGCCAGCAGCCCCCGGGAGGTGAGGTACGAGCAGTACTTC.

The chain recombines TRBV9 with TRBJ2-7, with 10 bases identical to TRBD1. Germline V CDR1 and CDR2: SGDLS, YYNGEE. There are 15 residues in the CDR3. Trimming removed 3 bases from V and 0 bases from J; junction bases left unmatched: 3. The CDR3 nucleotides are TGTGCCAGCAGCGGGGGACAGGGGAGCTCCTACGAGCAGTACTTC. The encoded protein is CASSGGQGSSYEQYF.

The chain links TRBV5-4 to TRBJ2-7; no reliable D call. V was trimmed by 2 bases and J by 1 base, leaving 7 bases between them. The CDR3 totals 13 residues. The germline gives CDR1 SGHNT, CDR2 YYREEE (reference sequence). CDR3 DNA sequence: TGTGCCAGCAGCTTCCCGGAGTCCTACGAGCAGTACTTC. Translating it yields CASSFPESYEQYF.

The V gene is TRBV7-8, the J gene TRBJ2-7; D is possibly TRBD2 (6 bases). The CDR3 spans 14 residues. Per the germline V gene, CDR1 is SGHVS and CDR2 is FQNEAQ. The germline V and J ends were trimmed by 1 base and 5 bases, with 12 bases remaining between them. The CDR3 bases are TGTGCCAGCAGCTTAGAAGGAGGGATAGACGAGCAGTACTTC. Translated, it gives CASSLEGGIDEQYF.

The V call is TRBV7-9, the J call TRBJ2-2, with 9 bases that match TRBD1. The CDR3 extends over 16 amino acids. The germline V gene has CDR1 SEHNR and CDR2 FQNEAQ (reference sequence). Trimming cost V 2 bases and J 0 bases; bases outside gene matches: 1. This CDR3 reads CASSLRTGANTGELFF. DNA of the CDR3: TGTGCCAGCAGCTTAAGGACAGGGGCGAACACCGGGGAGCTGTTTTTT.

The CDR3 region is CASAKGTPNTEAFF. The DNA of the CDR3 is TGCGCCAGCGCAAAAGGCACACCGAACACTGAAGCTTTCTTT. The chain carries TRBV4-1 and TRBJ1-1; D is undetermined. The CDR3 spans 14 residues. Trimming took 8 bases from V and 1 from J, leaving 14 bases between them. CDR1 and CDR2 (germline): MGHRA, YSYEKL.